This T cell receptor (beta chain) was obtained from a study of cytomegalovirus exposure and HLA in healthy donors. Across the study: Of all 360 or so donors who were genotyped, 80% to 85% belonged to the Caucasian-associated ancestry cluster.

Findings and caveats of the study: Reports state that TCR beta sequences accurately predicted most subjects' HLA-A and HLA-B alleles.

Germline CDR1 SNHLY, CDR2 FYNNEI. CDR3 length equals 15 residues. V lost 4 bases to trimming and J lost 7 bases; unmatched junction nucleotides: 7. With 60 Vbeta and 13 Jbeta primers, the PCR was carried out. Here immunoSEQ multiplex PCR was the method, and the copy in TCRdb shows in-frame clones only, minus some. The table includes about 100,000 clones, about 84% detected once. As regards this clone: Its antigen is unknown.

The chain links TRBV2 to TRBJ1-6, with TRBD1 matching 7 bases. The sequence was collected from a man younger than 45 in good health and CMV-seronegative. The sample consisted of PBMCs. CDR3 protein: CASSADGQVNSPLHF. CDR3 bases: TGTGCCAGCAGTGCCGATGGACAGGTGAATTCACCCCTCCACTTT.